This T cell receptor (beta chain) comes out of a study of blood T cell repertoires in COVID-19. Study-wide background: The United States, Italy and Spain supplied acute and convalescent COVID-19 samples. Sources were T cells, B-cell-depleted T cells, or PBMCs; the material itself was cDNA or gDNA.

Original handling: Amplified reference gene primers provided the basis for estimating nucleated cell counts. TCRdb's table, derived via immunoSEQ multiplex PCR, lists solely in-frame clones and lacks some. The DNA gave D and trimming, while V, J and clone size come from that table. The sample has around 140,000 clones; roughly 84% are singletons. The V segment lost 5 bases and the J segment 8 bases; nucleotides outside the gene matches: 5. The germline CDR1 and CDR2 sequences are MNHEY and SVGAGI. The CDR3 is made up of 12 amino acids. This chain connects TRBV6-5 to TRBJ1-2; 7 nucleotides match TRBD1. The TCR sequence derives from a man between 60 and 70 years old with acute or convalescent COVID-19. Source material: peripheral blood. In nucleotides, the CDR3 is TGTGCCAGCAGTCATACAGGGGAAGGCTACACCTTC. This codes for CASSHTGEGYTF.